This TCR beta chain was documented in a study of patients and donors after allogeneic stem cell transplantation. TCRdb analysed the RT-PCR reads with MiXCR anew, one entry per CDR3 protein. The sample carries approximately 200,000 distinct CDR3 sequences, roughly two fifths recorded once. This clonotype was seen a few times. This CDR3 comprises 13 residues. V was shortened by 4 bases and J by 8 bases, with 15 bases between the two germline ends. Germline assignment: CDR1 SGHKS and CDR2 YYEKEE (reference sequence). The clonotype originates from a human donor who was either an allogeneic HSCT recipient or a stem cell or donor lymphocyte infusion donor (not recorded which). It is not recorded whose cells these are; they may come from a transplant donor. This chain connects TRBV5-5 to TRBJ1-1, with D uncertain. Sequenced input: blood, either unsorted or a sorted T cell fraction (not recorded which). In DNA form, the CDR3 reads TGTGCCAGCAGCCGTCCCGGGAGGGCGGAAGCTTTCTTT. Translating it yields CASSRPGRAEAFF.